The sequence of this T cell receptor (beta chain) was determined in a study of T-cell reconstitution after alpha-beta-depleted transplantation in children. Whole-study findings and limits: After transplant, at about two months, alpha-beta T cells were reportedly derived from several hundred expanded graft clones. A year post-transplant, T-cell counts and diversity derived mostly from newly produced T cells.

V was cut by 3 bases and J by 2 bases, with 12 bases left in between. The CDR3 is 15 residues long. The sample holds many counts of this clonotype. The antigen is not known. Unique molecular identifiers were incorporated when the TCRbeta library was constructed. From the PCR reads, TCRdb called clonotypes with MiXCR, one entry per CDR3 protein. Here the sample spans under 750,000 distinct CDR3 sequences, 23% being singletons. The chain carries TRBV12-3 or TRBV12-4 and TRBJ2-3; D remains unclear. The sequence came from a boy younger than two who had a stem cell transplant for acute myeloid leukemia, so the T cells may come from the graft donor. This specimen was PBMCs, mostly from graft donor cells, taken 360 days after TCRalphabeta/CD19-depleted stem cell transplant. The CDR3 here is CASSLKLALTDTQYF. As DNA, the CDR3 is TGTGCCAGCAGTTTGAAACTTGCTCTCACAGATACGCAGTATTTT.